The 4 T cell receptor beta chains below were found in one sample sequenced in a study of blood T cells in healthy people across ages. Next came a second PCR, run for roughly 6 to 11 cycles, which used a sample-barcoded 5' primer along with a J-beta primer mix. TCRdb reprocessed the 5' RACE reads via MiXCR and lists one record per CDR3 protein. The top ten clones hold 11% of a sample with about 1.6 million distinct CDR3 sequences, almost 35% of them seen once. Sequencing used blood. The receptors here all came from a woman in her thirties in good health.

This clonotype was counted between two and nine times. A much larger clone lies one base from this, so it may be a read error. This rearrangement joins TRBV13 to TRBJ2-5; no definite D call. The CDR3 totals 11 residues. V dropped 6 bases and J dropped 4 bases, with 6 bases sitting between them. From germline, CDR1 is PRHDT and CDR2 FYEKMQ (reference sequence). CDR3 sequence: CASRMGETQYF. In DNA, the CDR3 is TGTGCCAGCAGAATGGGAGAGACCCAGTACTTC.

The gene calls are TRBV7-3 and TRBJ2-7; a weak D match, TRBD2 (6 bases). The germline V and J ends were trimmed by 6 bases and 2 bases, with 14 bases remaining between them. The CDR3 spans 14 residues. Germline loops: CDR1 SGHTA, CDR2 FQGTGA. For the CDR3, the DNA is TGTGCCAGCAGTTATTCGGGAGATGCCTACGAGCAGTACTTC. It encodes CASSYSGDAYEQYF.

The table lists this clonotype with a few counts. In DNA, the CDR3 is TGCAGTGCTAGAGTCGGGACCCTACGTCGAGAGACCCAGTACTTC. It specifies CSARVGTLRRETQYF. The chain links TRBV20-1 to TRBJ2-5; D tentatively reads TRBD1 or TRBD2 (5 bases each). Trimming left V 1 base short and J 4 bases short, with 16 bases between. Germline CDR1 is DFQATT and CDR2 is SNEGSKA (reference sequence). CDR3 size: 15 residues.

The chain couples TRBV12-3 or TRBV12-4 to TRBJ1-5; the match to TRBD1 covers 7 bases. This CDR3 spans 14 amino acids. Unmatched junction bases numbered 7, after V lost 6 bases and J lost 5 bases. CDR3 DNA sequence: TGTGCCAGCAGACTCACAGGGGTCGATCAGCCCCAGCATTTT. It yields the protein CASRLTGVDQPQHF.